The next 31 T cell receptor beta chains were all read from a single sample in a study of CXCR3-negative and CXCR3-positive naive CD8 T cells. Whole-study findings and limits: CXCR3-negative naive cells had less hydrophobic TRB CDR3s than did CXCR3-positive naive cells.

Their antigens are not known. UMI-tagged TRB cDNA libraries were built via 5' RACE. With the 5' RACE reads reprocessed, TCRdb shows one record per CDR3 protein and no DNA. This sample's clone table lists about 98,000 distinct CDR3 sequences. Material: naive CXCR3+ CD8+ T cells from blood. Subset described: CD45RO-CCR7+CD27+CD95- naive CD8+ T cells expressing CXCR3 (TNR3+). Receptors were obtained from a human donor in good health. Some clones in this sample may be carry-over from other donors' samples.

V is TRBV19 and J is TRBJ2-1. Germline lookup yields CDR1 LNHDA and CDR2 SQIVND (reference sequence). The CDR3 has 13 amino acids. The chain's CDR3 is CASSTALGNEQFF. Combining the CDR3 with reference TRBV19 and TRBJ2-1 gives the whole variable domain DGGITQSPKYLFRKEGQNVTLSCEQNLNHDAMYWYRQDPGQGLRLIYYSQIVNDFQKGDIAEGYSVSREKKESFPLTVTSAQKNPTAFYLCASSTALGNEQFFGPGTRLTVL.

The V call is TRBV3-1, the J call TRBJ2-7. From germline, CDR1 is LGHDT and CDR2 YNNKEL (reference sequence). The CDR3 is 13 residues long. CDR3 amino acids: CASSQDISYEQYF.

The V gene is TRBV19, the J gene TRBJ2-1; TCRdb reports TRBD2, a call that lacks DNA to check it against. Per germline, CDR1 LNHDA and CDR2 SQIVND (reference sequence). This CDR3 has 17 amino acids. The CDR3 sequence: CASSHASGDNSYNEQFF. Using reference TRBV19 and TRBJ2-1 for the parts outside the CDR3, the full variable domain is DGGITQSPKYLFRKEGQNVTLSCEQNLNHDAMYWYRQDPGQGLRLIYYSQIVNDFQKGDIAEGYSVSREKKESFPLTVTSAQKNPTAFYLCASSHASGDNSYNEQFFGPGTRLTVL.

The chain joins TRBV4-1 to TRBJ2-7; absent DNA, TCRdb's TRBD2 call cannot be checked. The CDR3 covers 16 residues. Germline lookup yields CDR1 MGHRA and CDR2 YSYEKL. The CDR3 is CASSQALAGDRYEQYF.

The chain links TRBV5-6 to TRBJ2-5; TCRdb returns TRBD1, unconfirmable since there is no DNA. The CDR3 has 14 amino acids. The germline gives CDR1 SGHDT, CDR2 YYEEEE. CDR3 sequence reads: CASSWRGVEETQYF.

CDR3 protein: CASSYGASGANVLTF. This rearrangement joins TRBV6-5 to TRBJ2-6; the D call from TCRdb, TRBD1, cannot be confirmed without DNA. Germline V gene sequence: CDR1 MNHEY, CDR2 SVGAGI. The CDR3 runs 15 residues.

The chain combines TRBV12-5 with TRBJ2-5; TCRdb's D call, TRBD2, is unchecked because there is no DNA. Germline V gene sequence: CDR1 LGHNT, CDR2 FRNRAP. The CDR3 is 15 residues long. CDR3 amino acids: CASGLGAGLRETQYF.

The chain uses TRBV20-1 and TRBJ2-4; without DNA, the TCRdb call of TRBD2 cannot be checked. CDR3 length equals 13 residues. The germline V gene has CDR1 DFQATT and CDR2 SNEGSKA (reference sequence). The CDR3: CSARDQVQNIQYF.

The chain links TRBV21-1 to TRBJ1-5; as DNA is missing, the TRBD1 call by TCRdb cannot be tested. TRBV21-1 is marked as a pseudogene. This CDR3 has 22 residues. CDR3 in amino acids: CASSKGGESRLAGDINNQPQHF.

V and J are TRBV21-1 and TRBJ2-3. TRBV21-1 is recorded as a pseudogene. This CDR3 contains 15 residues. CDR3: CASSKVGPCTDTQYF.

The chain recombines TRBV11-3 with TRBJ2-1. This CDR3 is 12 amino acids long. CDR1 SGHNT and CDR2 YENEEA come from the germline V gene. The CDR3 sequence: CASGLVGNEQFF. The complete variable domain, with remaining parts taken from reference TRBV11-3 and TRBJ2-1, reads EAGVVQSPRYKIIEKKQPVAFWCNPISGHNTLYWYLQNLGQGPELLIRYENEEAVDDSQLPKDRFSAERLKGVDSTLKIQPAELGDSAVYLCASGLVGNEQFFGPGTRLTVL.

CDR3 protein: CASSTTSGVVNTQYF. This chain uses TRBV12-3 or TRBV12-4 with TRBJ2-3; TCRdb indicates TRBD2, and absent DNA this call remains unverified. This CDR3 has 15 residues.

J is TRBJ1-4 and V is TRBV7-9. Germline V lookup: CDR1 SEHNR, CDR2 FQNEAQ (reference sequence). The CDR3 spans 15 residues. The CDR3 reads CASSSSWLANEKLFF.

This chain connects TRBV28 to TRBJ2-7; TCRdb designates TRBD1, a call that cannot be tested without DNA. This CDR3 has 13 amino acids. Per germline, CDR1 MDHEN and CDR2 SYDVKM. The CDR3 protein is CATVETGEIEQYF. Drawing the rest from reference TRBV28 and TRBJ2-7, the complete variable domain is DVKVTQSSRYLVKRTGEKVFLECVQDMDHENMFWYRQDPGLGLRLIYFSYDVKMKEKGDIPEGYSVSREKKERFSLILESASTNQTSMYLCATVETGEIEQYFGPGTRLTVT.

The chain employs TRBV5-1 and TRBJ2-3; without DNA, the TCRdb call of TRBD2 cannot be checked. The CDR3 has 14 residues. Germline lookup yields CDR1 SGHRS and CDR2 YFSETQ. CDR3: CASSLLRGTDTQYF.

The gene calls are TRBV2 and TRBJ2-1; as DNA is missing, the TRBD2 call by TCRdb cannot be tested. CDR3 length: 15 residues. CDR1 and CDR2 from the germline V gene are SNHLY and FYNNEI. The CDR3 reads CASSEARGGPNEQFF.

V usage is TRBV28 and J usage is TRBJ2-7. The length of the CDR3 is 13 residues. Germline V lookup: CDR1 MDHEN, CDR2 SYDVKM. The CDR3 protein is CASSLEDTYEQYF.

V and J are TRBV29-1 and TRBJ2-1; the D gene TCRdb calls, TRBD2, cannot be checked with no DNA. Germline V lookup: CDR1 SQVTM, CDR2 ANQGSEA. This CDR3 is 16 amino acids long. CDR3 region: CSVEGGTLFSYNEQFF.

The chain has TRBV7-9 and TRBJ2-5. Germline loops: CDR1 SEHNR, CDR2 FQNEAQ (reference sequence). CDR3 length equals 13 residues. Here the CDR3 reads CASSLAHQETQYF.

V is TRBV5-1 and J is TRBJ2-7; TCRdb outputs TRBD2, but without DNA this stays unchecked. The CDR3 spans 14 residues. Looked up from germline, CDR1 is SGHRS and CDR2 is YFSETQ. The CDR3 sequence is CASSQGGLSYEQYF.

The J gene is TRBJ2-7, the V gene TRBV9; TCRdb names TRBD1, which stays unverified in the absence of DNA. The germline CDR1 and CDR2 sequences are SGDLS and YYNGEE. CDR3 length: 14 amino acids. CDR3 loop: CASSGRDNSYEQYF.

The chain has TRBV29-1 and TRBJ1-2; the TCRdb call, TRBD1, lacks DNA for checking. Germline V gene data show CDR1 as SQVTM and CDR2 as ANQGSEA. The CDR3 runs 14 residues. The CDR3 reads CSVRDLSQDYGYTF.

The chain carries TRBV7-9 and TRBJ2-5. This CDR3 has 13 residues. Germline CDR1 reads SEHNR; CDR2 reads FQNEAQ (reference sequence). CDR3 sequence reads: CASSSRLKETQYF.

The rearrangement joins TRBV14 to TRBJ2-7. Germline CDR1 is SGHDN and CDR2 is FVKESK. This CDR3 is 12 amino acids long. This CDR3 is CASSLEDDEQYF.

The chain is built from TRBV20-1 and TRBJ2-7; TCRdb outputs TRBD1, but without DNA this stays unchecked. Germline CDR1 is DFQATT and CDR2 is SNEGSKA (reference sequence). The CDR3 is 15 residues long. The CDR3 protein is CSARFGQMGDLEQYF.

The CDR3 here is CASGLLRGIGNIQYF. The chain couples TRBV12-5 to TRBJ2-4; the D call from TCRdb, TRBD2, cannot be confirmed without DNA. Germline CDR1 LGHNT, CDR2 FRNRAP. The CDR3 is 15 amino acids.

The chain couples TRBV7-2 to TRBJ2-4; absent DNA, TCRdb's TRBD1 call cannot be checked. The CDR3 is 14 amino acids. The germline CDR1 and CDR2 sequences are SGHTA and FQGNSA. CDR3 in amino acids: CASGGDRAKNIQYF.

The chain is built from TRBV10-3 and TRBJ2-7; the TCRdb D gene call, TRBD1, has no DNA to confirm it. The CDR3 loop spans 16 amino acids. CDR1 is ENHRY and CDR2 is SYGVKD in the germline V gene. This CDR3 is CATSESRTGEEGEQYF.

The J gene is TRBJ2-2, the V gene TRBV4-2; there is no DNA to check the TCRdb D call of TRBD2. Germline CDR1 reads LGHNA; CDR2 reads YNFKEQ. The CDR3 is 15 residues long. The CDR3: CASSQGTSGPGELFF.

The chain has TRBV5-6 and TRBJ2-1. This CDR3 spans 15 amino acids. The V gene's germline CDR1 is SGHDT and CDR2 YYEEEE. The CDR3 here is CASSLAAGPLNEQFF.

V is TRBV15 and J is TRBJ1-2. The germline V gene encodes CDR1 LNHNV and CDR2 YYDKDF (reference sequence). The CDR3 runs 18 residues. This CDR3 reads CATSPSVRAGLANYGYTF.